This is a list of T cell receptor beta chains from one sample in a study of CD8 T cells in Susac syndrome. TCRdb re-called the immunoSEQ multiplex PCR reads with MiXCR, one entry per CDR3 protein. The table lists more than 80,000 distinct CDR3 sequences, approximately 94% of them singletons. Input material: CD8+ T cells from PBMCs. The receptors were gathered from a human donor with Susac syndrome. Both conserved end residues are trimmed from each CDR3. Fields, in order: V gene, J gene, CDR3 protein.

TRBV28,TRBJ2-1,ASRDSQYNEQF
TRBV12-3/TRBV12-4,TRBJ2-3,ASSFMGTDTQY
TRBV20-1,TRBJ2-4,SARDQWGGLEAKNIQY
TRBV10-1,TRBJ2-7,ASKGLDSRWY
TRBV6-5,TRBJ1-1,ASSYMAGSTEAF
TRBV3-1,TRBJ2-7,ASSQGVTGDYEQY
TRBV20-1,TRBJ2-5,SRSRGDFPGTQY
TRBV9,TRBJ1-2,ASSVGGGSQGYT
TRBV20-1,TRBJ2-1,SARGGGPPNEQF
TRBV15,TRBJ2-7,ATSRFLEQY
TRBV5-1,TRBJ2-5,ASSNGTAETQY
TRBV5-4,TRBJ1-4,ASTNVGAGSEKLF
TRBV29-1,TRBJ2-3,SVHDSGGGPTRVS
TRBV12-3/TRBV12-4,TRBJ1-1,ASSFWQLNTEAF
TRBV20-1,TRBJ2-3,SARDEWRGGVPDTQY
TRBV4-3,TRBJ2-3,ASSQALASTDTQY
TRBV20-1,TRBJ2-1,SKRYNEQF
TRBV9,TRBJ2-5,ASSRRGALQETQY
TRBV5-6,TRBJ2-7,ASSLAQGTGQY
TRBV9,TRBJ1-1,ASSASISGPEAF
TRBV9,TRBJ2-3,ASSYATGSTDTQY
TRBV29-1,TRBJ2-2,SVVGNLSTGELF
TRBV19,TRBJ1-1,ASSIPGGNTEAF
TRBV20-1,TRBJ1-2,SARDSVGGQGYGYT
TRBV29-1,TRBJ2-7,SVEGTGAYEQY
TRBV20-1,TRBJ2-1,SARIRDRVYNEQF
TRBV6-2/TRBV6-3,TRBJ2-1,ASRTLENEQF
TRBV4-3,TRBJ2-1,ASSQTRDSRFYNEQF
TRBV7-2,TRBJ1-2,ASASGVGYT
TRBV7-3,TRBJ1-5,ASIIEGGPGQPQH
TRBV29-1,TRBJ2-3,SVLGDWTDTQY
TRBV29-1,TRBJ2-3,SVYSGRTDTQY
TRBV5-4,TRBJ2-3,ASSLALLGGDTDTQY
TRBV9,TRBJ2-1,ASGGTVSYNEQF
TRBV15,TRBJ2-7,ATSIQDRAYEQY
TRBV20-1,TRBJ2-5,SVRTGEETQY
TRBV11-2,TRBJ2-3,ASSQPTGARVDTQY
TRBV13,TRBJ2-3,ASSSKGLPSTDTQY
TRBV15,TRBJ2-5,ATSRGSVETQY
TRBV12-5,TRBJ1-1,ASGLDWRTEAF
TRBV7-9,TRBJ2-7,ASSQSGGDSYEQY
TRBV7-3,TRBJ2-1,ASSQLAGGPNEQF
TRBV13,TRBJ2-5,ASSSLTSGGVETQY
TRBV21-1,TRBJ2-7,ASSIHNRVGYEQY
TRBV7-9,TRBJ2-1,ASSLAQPNEQF
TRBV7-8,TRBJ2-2,ASSLGLEGWLF
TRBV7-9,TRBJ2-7,ASSSSTGYLSYEQY
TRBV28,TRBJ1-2,ASGPDNLFTYGYT
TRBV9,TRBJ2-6,ASSVARTTTGANVLT
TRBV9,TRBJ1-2,ASSGSQRGYT
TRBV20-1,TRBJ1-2,SARDRGQGPPNYGYT
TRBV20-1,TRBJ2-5,SADWAGGPETQY
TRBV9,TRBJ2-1,ASSPPGGGFYEQF
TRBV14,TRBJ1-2,ASSQDQGGYT
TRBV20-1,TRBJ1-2,SATGTDYYGYT